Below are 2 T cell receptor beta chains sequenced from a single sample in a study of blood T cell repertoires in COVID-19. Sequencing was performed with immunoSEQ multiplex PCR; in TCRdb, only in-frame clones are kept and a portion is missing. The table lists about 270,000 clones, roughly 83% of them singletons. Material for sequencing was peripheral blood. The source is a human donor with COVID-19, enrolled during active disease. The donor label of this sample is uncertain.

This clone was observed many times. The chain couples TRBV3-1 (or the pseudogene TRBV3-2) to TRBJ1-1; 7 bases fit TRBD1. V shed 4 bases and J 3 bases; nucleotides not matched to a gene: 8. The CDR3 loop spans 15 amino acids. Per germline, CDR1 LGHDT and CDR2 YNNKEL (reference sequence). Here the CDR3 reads CASSPSGQVDTEAFF. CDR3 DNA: TGTGCCAGCAGCCCATCCGGACAGGTAGACACTGAAGCTTTCTTT.

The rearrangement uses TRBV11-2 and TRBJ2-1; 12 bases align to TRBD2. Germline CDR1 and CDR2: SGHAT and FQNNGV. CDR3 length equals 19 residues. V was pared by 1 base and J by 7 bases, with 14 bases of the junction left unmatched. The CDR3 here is CASSLGQRASGRVRNEQFF. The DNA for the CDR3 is TGTGCCAGCAGCTTAGGACAGAGAGCTAGCGGGAGGGTGCGGAATGAGCAGTTCTTC.